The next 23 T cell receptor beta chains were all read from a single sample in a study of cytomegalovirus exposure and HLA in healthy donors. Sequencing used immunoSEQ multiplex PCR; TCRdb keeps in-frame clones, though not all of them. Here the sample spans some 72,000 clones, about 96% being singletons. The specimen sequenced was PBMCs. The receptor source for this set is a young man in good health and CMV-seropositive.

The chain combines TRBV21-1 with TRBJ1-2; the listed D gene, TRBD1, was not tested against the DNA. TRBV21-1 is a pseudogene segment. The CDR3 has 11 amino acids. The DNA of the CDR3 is TGTGCCAGCAGCAAATCGTGGCCCCATTATTTC. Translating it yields CASSKSWPHYF.

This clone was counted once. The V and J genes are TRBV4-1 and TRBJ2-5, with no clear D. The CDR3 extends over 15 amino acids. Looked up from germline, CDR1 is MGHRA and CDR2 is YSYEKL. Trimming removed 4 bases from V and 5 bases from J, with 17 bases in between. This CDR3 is CASSPPESSWETQYF. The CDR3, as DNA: TGCGCCAGCAGCCCCCCCGAGAGTTCATGGGAGACCCAGTACTTC.

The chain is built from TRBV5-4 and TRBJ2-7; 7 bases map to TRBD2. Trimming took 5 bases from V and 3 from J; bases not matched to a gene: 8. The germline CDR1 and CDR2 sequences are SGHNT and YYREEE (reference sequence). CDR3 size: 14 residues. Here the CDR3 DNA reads TGTGCCAGCAGTCATTCGGGGGAGGGCTACGAGCAGTACTTC. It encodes CASSHSGEGYEQYF.

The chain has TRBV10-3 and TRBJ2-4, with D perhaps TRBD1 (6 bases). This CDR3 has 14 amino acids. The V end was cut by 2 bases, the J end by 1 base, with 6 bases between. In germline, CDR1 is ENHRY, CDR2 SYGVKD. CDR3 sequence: CAISEDRAKNIQYF. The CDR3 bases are TGTGCCATCAGTGAGGACAGGGCCAAAAACATTCAGTACTTC.

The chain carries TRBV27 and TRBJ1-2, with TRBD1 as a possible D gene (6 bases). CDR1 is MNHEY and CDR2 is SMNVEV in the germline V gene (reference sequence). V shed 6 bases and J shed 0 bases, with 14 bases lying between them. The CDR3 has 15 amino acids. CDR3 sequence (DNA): TGTGCCAGCAGCCGGACAGCCTTAGCTAACTATGGCTACACCTTC. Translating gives CASSRTALANYGYTF.

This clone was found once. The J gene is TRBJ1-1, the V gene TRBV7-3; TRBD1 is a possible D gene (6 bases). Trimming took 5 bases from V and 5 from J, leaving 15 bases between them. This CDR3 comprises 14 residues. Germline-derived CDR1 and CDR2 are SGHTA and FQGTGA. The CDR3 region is CASSPQGSGTEAFF. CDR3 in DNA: TGTGCCAGCAGCCCGCAGGGGTCGGGAACTGAAGCTTTCTTT. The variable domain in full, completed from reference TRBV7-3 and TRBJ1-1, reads GAGVSQTPSNKVTEKGKYVELRCDPISGHTALYWYRQSLGQGPEFLIYFQGTGAADDSGLPNDRFFAVRPEGSVSTLKIQRTERGDSAVYLCASSPQGSGTEAFFGQGTRLTVV.

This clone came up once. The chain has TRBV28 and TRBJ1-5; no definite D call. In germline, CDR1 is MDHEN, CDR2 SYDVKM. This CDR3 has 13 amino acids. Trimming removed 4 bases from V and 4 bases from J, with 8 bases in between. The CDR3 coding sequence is TGTGCCAGCAGTTCTACGGGTAATCAGCCCCAGCATTTT. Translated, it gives CASSSTGNQPQHF.

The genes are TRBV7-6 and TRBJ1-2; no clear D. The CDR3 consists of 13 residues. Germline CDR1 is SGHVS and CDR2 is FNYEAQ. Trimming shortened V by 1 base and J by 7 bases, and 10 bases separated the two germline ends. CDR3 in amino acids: CASSLGPETGYTF. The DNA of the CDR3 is TGTGCCAGCAGCTTAGGTCCAGAAACTGGCTACACCTTC.

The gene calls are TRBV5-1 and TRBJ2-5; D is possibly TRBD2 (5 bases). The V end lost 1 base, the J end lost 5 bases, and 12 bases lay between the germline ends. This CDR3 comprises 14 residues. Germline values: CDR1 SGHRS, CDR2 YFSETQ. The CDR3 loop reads CASSLRIPGETQYF. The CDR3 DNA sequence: TGCGCCAGCAGCTTGCGCATACCGGGGGAGACCCAGTACTTC.

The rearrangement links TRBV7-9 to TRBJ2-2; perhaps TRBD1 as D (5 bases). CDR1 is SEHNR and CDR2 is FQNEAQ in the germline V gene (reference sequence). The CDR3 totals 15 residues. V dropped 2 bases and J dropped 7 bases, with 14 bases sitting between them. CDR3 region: CASSLRQGPHGELFF. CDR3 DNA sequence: TGTGCCAGCAGCTTACGTCAGGGCCCCCACGGGGAGCTGTTTTTT.

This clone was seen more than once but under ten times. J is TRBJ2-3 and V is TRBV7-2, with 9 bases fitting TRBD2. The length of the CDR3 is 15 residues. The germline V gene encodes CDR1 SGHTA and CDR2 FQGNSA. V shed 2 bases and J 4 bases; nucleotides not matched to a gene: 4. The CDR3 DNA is TGTGCCAGCAGCTTAATAGCGGGAGCCCCAGATACGCAGTATTTT. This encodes CASSLIAGAPDTQYF.

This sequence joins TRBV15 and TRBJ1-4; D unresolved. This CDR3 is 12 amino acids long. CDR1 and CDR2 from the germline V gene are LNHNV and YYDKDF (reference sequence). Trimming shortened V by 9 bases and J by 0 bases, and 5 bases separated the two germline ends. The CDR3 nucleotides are TGTGCCACACGGGCAACTAATGAAAAACTGTTTTTT. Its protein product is CATRATNEKLFF.

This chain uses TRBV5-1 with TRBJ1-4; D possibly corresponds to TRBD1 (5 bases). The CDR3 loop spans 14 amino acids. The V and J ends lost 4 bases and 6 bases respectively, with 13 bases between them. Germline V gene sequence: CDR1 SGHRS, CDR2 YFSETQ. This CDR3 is CASSARVVDEKLFF. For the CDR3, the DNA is TGCGCCAGCAGCGCCAGGGTGGTGGATGAAAAACTGTTTTTT.

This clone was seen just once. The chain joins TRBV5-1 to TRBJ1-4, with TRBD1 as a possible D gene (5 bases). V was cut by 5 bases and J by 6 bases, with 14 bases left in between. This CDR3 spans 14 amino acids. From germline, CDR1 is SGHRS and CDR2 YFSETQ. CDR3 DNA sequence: TGCGCCAGCAGGGACAACCGGGCCGATGAAAAACTGTTTTTT. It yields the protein CASRDNRADEKLFF.

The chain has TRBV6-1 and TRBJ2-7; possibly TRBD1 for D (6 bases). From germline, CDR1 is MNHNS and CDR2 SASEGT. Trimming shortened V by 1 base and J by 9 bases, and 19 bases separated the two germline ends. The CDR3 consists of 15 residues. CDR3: CASSEEPGAIIRQYF. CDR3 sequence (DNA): TGTGCCAGCAGTGAAGAGCCAGGGGCAATAATTCGGCAGTACTTC.

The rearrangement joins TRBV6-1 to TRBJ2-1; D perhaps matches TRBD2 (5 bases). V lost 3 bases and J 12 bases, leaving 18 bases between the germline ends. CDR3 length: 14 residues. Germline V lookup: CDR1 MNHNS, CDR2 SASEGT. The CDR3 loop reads CASSEVSAVLRQFF. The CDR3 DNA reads TGTGCCAGCAGTGAGGTTTCAGCGGTTCTCCGGCAGTTCTTC.

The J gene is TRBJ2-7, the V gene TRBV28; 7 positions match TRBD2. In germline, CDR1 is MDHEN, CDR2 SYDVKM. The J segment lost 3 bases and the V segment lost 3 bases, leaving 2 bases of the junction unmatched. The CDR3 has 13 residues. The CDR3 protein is CASSLPSGYEQYF. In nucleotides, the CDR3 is TGTGCCAGCAGTTTGCCTAGCGGCTACGAGCAGTACTTC.

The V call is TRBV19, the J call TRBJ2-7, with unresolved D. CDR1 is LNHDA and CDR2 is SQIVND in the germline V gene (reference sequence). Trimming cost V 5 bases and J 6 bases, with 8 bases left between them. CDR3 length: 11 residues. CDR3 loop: CASSSLLEQYF. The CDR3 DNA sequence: TGTGCCAGTAGTTCCCTACTCGAGCAGTACTTC.

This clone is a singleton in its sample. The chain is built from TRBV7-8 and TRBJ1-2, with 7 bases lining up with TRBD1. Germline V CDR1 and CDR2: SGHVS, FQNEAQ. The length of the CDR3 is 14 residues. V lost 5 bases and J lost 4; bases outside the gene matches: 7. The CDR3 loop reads CASSRRDSLYGYTF. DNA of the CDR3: TGTGCCAGCAGCAGACGGGACAGTCTCTATGGCTACACCTTC.

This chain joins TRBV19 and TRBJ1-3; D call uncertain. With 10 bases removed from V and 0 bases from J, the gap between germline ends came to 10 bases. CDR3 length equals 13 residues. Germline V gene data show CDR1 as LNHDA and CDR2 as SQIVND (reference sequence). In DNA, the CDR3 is TGTGCCACCCGCTTAGACTCTGGAAACACCATATATTTT. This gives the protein CATRLDSGNTIYF. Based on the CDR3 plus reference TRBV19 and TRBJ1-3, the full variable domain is DGGITQSPKYLFRKEGQNVTLSCEQNLNHDAMYWYRQDPGQGLRLIYYSQIVNDFQKGDIAEGYSVSREKKESFPLTVTSAQKNPTAFYLCATRLDSGNTIYFGEGSWLTVV.

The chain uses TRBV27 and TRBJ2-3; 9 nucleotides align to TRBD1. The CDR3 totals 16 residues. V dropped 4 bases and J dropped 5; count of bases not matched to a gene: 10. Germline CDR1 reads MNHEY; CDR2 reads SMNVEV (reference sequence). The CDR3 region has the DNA TGTGCCAGCAGTTGGGTCGGGACAGGGCCGGGAGATACGCAGTATTTT. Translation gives CASSWVGTGPGDTQYF.

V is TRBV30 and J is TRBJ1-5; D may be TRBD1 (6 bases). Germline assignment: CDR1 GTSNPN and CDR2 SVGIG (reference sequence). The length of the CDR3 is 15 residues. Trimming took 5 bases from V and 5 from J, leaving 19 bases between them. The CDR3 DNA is TGTGCCTGGTCTTTTGGACAGTTTTGGGATCAGCCCCAGCATTTT. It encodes CAWSFGQFWDQPQHF.

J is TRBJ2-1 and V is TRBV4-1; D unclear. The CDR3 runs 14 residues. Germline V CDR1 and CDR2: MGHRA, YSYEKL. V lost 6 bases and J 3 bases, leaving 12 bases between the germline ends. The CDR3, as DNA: TGCGCCAGCAGTTCCTTGCGGCTCTACAATGAGCAGTTCTTC. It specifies CASSSLRLYNEQFF.